A selection of T cell receptor beta chains follows, all from one sample in a study of blood T cell repertoires in COVID-19. Clones were read by immunoSEQ multiplex PCR, and TCRdb kept only the in-frame ones, dropping some. Counted here are more than 85,000 clones, approximately 72% occurring once; the ten biggest clones make up around a quarter. Material for sequencing was peripheral blood. Source of these receptors: a man in his 70s with acute or convalescent COVID-19. Both conserved end residues are part of each CDR3. The D gene is left open where the match is weak.

j_call,v_call,d_call,cdr3_aa
TRBJ2-7,TRBV28,TRBD2,CASSLVLAGREQYF
TRBJ1-2,TRBV19,TRBD1,CASSFPGTGGFYGYTF
TRBJ1-3,TRBV27,NA,CASSYSSSGNTIYF
TRBJ1-2,TRBV4-3,NA,CASSQGEGRGGYTF
TRBJ1-2,TRBV11-2,NA,CASSLGDNGYTF
TRBJ2-1,TRBV15,TRBD2,CATSLRLAGAPSSYNEQFF
TRBJ2-3,TRBV6-2/TRBV6-3,NA,CASSGGTGRSDTQYF
TRBJ1-2,TRBV3-1/TRBV3-2,NA,CASSQAGGGSGYTF
TRBJ2-1,TRBV29-1,TRBD2,CSALPAGDSKVSWYNEQFF
TRBJ2-2,TRBV5-5,TRBD2,CASSFSVAGGPNTGELFF
TRBJ1-2,TRBV7-2,NA,CASSLVIQGDYGYTF
TRBJ2-3,TRBV19,NA,CASSVSTSTDTQYF
TRBJ2-1,TRBV7-2,TRBD2,CASSLVGGSGGEQFF
TRBJ2-5,TRBV9,NA,CASSVAGKETQYF
TRBJ1-1,TRBV6-5,TRBD1,CASRDPGGGKAFF
TRBJ1-1,TRBV12-3/TRBV12-4,NA,CASSLGLTEAFF
TRBJ2-3,TRBV7-2,NA,CASSLAWRADTQYF
TRBJ2-1,TRBV3-1/TRBV3-2,TRBD2,CASSQEWLADNNEQFF
TRBJ2-1,TRBV10-3,TRBD2,CAISESTGGLSEQFF
TRBJ2-1,TRBV3-1/TRBV3-2,TRBD2,CASSPGTSGNNEQFF
TRBJ1-5,TRBV2,TRBD1,CASQDRDNQPQHF
TRBJ2-7,TRBV19,TRBD2,CASSIVGLAGGPYEQYF
TRBJ2-1,TRBV7-3,TRBD1,CASSPQGQPYNEQFF
TRBJ2-2,TRBV30,NA,CAWSVLTNTGELFF
TRBJ1-5,TRBV6-6,NA,CASSSHLYQPQHF
TRBJ2-5,TRBV9,NA,CASSVRGGQETQYF
TRBJ2-7,TRBV9,TRBD2,CASSPVSAGGYEQYF
TRBJ2-3,TRBV11-3,NA,CASSPGSTDTQYF
TRBJ2-7,TRBV2,TRBD1,CASKTRGTAYEQYF
TRBJ1-2,TRBV28,NA,CASSLRVFGGYTF
TRBJ1-4,TRBV6-4,NA,CASRPSTGYNEKLFF
TRBJ2-7,TRBV9,TRBD1,CASSHRGAGYEQYF
TRBJ2-1,TRBV20-1,TRBD2,CSASAGGVNEQFF